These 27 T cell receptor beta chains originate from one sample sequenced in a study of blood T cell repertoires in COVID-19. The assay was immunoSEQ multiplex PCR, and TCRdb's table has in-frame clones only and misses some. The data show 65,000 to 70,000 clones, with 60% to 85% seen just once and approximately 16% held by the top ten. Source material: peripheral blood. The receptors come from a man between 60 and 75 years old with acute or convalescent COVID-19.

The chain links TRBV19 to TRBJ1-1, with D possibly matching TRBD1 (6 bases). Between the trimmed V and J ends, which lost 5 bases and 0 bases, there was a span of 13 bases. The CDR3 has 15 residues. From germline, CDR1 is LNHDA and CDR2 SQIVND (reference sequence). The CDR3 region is CASSPRGRMNTEAFF. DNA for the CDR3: TGTGCCAGTAGTCCCAGGGGTCGGATGAACACTGAAGCTTTCTTT.

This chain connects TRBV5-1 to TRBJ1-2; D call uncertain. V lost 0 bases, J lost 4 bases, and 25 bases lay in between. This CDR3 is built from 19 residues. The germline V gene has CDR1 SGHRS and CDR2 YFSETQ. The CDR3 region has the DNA TGCGCCAGCAGCTTGGACGAGGGTAAAGACGGTGAGGGTTTCTATGGCTACACCTTC. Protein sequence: CASSLDEGKDGEGFYGYTF.

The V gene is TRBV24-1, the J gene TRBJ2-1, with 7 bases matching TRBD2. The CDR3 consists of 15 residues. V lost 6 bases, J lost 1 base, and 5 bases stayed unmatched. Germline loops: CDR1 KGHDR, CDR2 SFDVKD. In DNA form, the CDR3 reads TGTGCCACCAGTTCGACGGGGGGTTCCTACAATGAGCAGTTCTTC. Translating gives CATSSTGGSYNEQFF.

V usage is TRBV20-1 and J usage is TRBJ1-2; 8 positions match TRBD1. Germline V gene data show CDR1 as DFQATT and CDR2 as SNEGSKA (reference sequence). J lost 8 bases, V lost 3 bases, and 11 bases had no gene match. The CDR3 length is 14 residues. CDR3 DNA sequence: TGCAGTGCTAGTTGGGAACAGGGGGGATACGGCTACACCTTC. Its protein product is CSASWEQGGYGYTF.

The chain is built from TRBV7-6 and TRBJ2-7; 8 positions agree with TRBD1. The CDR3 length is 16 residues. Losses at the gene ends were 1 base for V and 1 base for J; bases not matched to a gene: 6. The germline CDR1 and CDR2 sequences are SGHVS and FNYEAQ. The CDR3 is CASSLGGGQGSYEQYF. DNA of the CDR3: TGTGCCAGCAGCTTAGGGGGCGGACAGGGTTCCTACGAGCAGTACTTC.

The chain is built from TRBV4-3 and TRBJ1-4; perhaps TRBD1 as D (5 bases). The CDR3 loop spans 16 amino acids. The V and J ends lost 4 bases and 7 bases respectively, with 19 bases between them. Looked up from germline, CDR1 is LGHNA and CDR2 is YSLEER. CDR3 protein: CASSRMSFREGEKLFF. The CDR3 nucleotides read TGCGCCAGCAGCCGAATGTCCTTCAGGGAGGGTGAAAAACTGTTTTTT.

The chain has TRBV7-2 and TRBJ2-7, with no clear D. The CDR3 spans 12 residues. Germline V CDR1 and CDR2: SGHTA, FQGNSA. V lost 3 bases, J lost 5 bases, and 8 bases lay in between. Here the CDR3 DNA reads TGTGCCAGCAGCTTTCCTAATAACGAGCAGTACTTC. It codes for CASSFPNNEQYF.

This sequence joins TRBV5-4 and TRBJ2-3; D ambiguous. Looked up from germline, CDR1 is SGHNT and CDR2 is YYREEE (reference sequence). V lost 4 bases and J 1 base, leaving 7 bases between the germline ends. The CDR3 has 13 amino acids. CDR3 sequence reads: CASSPQGTDTQYF. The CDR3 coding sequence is TGTGCCAGCAGCCCTCAGGGCACAGATACGCAGTATTTT.

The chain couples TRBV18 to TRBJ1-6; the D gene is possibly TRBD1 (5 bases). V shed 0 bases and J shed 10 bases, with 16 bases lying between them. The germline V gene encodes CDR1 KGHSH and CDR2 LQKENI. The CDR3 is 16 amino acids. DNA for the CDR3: TGTGCCAGCTCACCACCGGGGGGAAGGAGGGACTCACCCCTCCACTTT. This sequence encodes CASSPPGGRRDSPLHF.

The CDR3 loop is CASSTTGAGNTIYF. CDR3 nucleotide sequence: TGCGCCAGCAGCACGACAGGAGCGGGGAACACCATATATTTT. The chain uses TRBV5-1 and TRBJ1-3; the D gene is possibly TRBD1 (6 bases). The germline V and J ends were trimmed by 4 bases and 7 bases, with 15 bases remaining between them. This CDR3 spans 14 amino acids. Germline V lookup: CDR1 SGHRS, CDR2 YFSETQ.

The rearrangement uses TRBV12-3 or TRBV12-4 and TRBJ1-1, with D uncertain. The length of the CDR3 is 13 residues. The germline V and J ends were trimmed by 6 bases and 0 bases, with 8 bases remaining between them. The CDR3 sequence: CASSSTMNTEAFF. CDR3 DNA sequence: TGTGCCAGCAGCTCCACAATGAACACTGAAGCTTTCTTT.

This CDR3 reads CASSSQWSPGYTF. DNA of the CDR3: TGTGCCAGCAGCTCACAGTGGTCTCCTGGCTACACCTTC. J is TRBJ1-2 and V is TRBV9; no reliable D call. This CDR3 has 13 amino acids. CDR1 and CDR2 from the germline V gene are SGDLS and YYNGEE. V lost 4 bases and J lost 7, with 14 bases in between.

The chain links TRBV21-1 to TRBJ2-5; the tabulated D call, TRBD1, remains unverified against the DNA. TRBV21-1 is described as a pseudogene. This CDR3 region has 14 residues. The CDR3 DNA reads TGTGCCAGCAGCCCGACAGGGTTTGGAGAGACCCAGTACTTC. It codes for CASSPTGFGETQYF.

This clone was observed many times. As DNA, the CDR3 is TGTGCCAGCAGCTCCCGACAGGGGGCGGGTGGCTACACCTTC. Translated, it gives CASSSRQGAGGYTF. The rearrangement uses TRBV7-2 and TRBJ1-2, with TRBD1 matching 10 bases. The CDR3 length is 14 residues. In germline, CDR1 is SGHTA, CDR2 FQGNSA. The V segment lost 4 bases and the J segment 7 bases; nucleotides outside the gene matches: 6.

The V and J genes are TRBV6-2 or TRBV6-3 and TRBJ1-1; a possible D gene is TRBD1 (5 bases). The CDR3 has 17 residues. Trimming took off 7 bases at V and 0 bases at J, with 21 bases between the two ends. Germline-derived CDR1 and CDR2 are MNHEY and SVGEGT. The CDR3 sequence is CASTPGTSGWVNTEAFF. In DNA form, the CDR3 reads TGTGCCAGCACCCCAGGGACCAGCGGGTGGGTGAACACTGAAGCTTTCTTT.

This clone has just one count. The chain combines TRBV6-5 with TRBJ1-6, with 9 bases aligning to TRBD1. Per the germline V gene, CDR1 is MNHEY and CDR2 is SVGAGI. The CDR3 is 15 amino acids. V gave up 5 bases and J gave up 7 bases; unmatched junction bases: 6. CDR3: CASSQRQGGNSPLHF. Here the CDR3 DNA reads TGTGCCAGCAGTCAGAGACAGGGGGGAAATTCACCCCTCCACTTT.

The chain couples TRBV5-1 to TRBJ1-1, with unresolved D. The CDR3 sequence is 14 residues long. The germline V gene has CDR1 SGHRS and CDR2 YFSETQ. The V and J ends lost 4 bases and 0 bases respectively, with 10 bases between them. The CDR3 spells CASSVAGMNTEAFF. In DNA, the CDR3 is TGCGCCAGCAGCGTGGCAGGCATGAACACTGAAGCTTTCTTT. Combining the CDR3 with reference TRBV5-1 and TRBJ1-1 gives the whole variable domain KAGVTQTPRYLIKTRGQQVTLSCSPISGHRSVSWYQQTPGQGLQFLFEYFSETQRNKGNFPGRFSGRQFSNSRSEMNVSTLELGDSALYLCASSVAGMNTEAFFGQGTRLTVV.

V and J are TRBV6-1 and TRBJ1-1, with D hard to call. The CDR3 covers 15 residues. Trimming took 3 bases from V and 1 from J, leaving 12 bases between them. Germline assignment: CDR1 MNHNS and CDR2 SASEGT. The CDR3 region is CASSDGGRRNTEAFF. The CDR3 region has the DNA TGTGCCAGCAGTGACGGAGGACGGCGGAACACTGAAGCTTTCTTT.

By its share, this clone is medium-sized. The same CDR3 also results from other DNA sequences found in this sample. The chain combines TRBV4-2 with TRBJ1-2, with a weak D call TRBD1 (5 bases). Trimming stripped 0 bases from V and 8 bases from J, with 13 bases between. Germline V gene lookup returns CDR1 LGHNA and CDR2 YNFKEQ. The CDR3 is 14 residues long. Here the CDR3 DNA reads TGTGCCAGCAGCCAAGATAGGGGTACTGGCGGCTACACCTTC. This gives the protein CASSQDRGTGGYTF.

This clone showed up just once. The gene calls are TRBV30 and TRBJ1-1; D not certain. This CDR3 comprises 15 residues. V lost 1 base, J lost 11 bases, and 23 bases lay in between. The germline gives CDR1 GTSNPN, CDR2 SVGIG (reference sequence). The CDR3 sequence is CAWSALAREGLGAFF. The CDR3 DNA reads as TGTGCCTGGAGTGCCCTTGCCCGAGAAGGCCTAGGCGCTTTCTTT.

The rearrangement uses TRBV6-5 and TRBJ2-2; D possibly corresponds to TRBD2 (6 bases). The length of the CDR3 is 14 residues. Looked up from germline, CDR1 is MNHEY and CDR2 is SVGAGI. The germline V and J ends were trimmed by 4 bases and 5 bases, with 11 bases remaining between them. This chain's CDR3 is CASSSGGGTGELFF. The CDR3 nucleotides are TGTGCCAGCAGTTCCGGGGGTGGGACCGGGGAGCTGTTTTTT.

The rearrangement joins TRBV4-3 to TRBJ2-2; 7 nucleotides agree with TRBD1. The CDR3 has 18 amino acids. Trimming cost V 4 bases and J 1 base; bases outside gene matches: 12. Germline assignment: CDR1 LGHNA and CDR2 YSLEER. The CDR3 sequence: CASSRAGPRQGNTGELFF. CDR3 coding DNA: TGCGCCAGCAGCCGAGCCGGACCCCGACAGGGGAACACCGGGGAGCTGTTTTTT.

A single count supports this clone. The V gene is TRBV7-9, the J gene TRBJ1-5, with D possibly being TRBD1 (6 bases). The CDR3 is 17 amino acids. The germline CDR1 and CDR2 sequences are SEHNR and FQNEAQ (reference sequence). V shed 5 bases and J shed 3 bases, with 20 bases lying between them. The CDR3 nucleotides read TGTGCCAGCAGCGCCGGACCAGGGGTAATTACCAATCAGCCCCAGCATTTT. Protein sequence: CASSAGPGVITNQPQHF.

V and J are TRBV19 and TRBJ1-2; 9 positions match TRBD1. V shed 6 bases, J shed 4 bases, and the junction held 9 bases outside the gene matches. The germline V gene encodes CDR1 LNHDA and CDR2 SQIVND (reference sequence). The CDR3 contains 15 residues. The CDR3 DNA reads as TGTGCCAGTAGACGTACCGGGACAGGGTTCTATGGCTACACCTTC. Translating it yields CASRRTGTGFYGYTF.

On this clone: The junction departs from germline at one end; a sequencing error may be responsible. The CDR3, as DNA: TGTGCCAGCAGTTTGGACAGGCCGGATCGAGCTTTCTTT. Translating it yields CASSLDRPDRAFF. V and J are TRBV5-4 and TRBJ1-1, with 7 bases matching TRBD1. The germline V gene encodes CDR1 SGHNT and CDR2 YYREEE (reference sequence). The CDR3 length is 13 residues.

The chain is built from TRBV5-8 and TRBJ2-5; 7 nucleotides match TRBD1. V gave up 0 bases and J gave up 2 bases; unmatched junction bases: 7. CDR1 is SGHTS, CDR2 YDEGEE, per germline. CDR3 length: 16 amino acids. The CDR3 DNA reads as TGTGCCAGCAGCTTGGGAGGGGGCCCGACTCAAGAGACCCAGTACTTC. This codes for CASSLGGGPTQETQYF.

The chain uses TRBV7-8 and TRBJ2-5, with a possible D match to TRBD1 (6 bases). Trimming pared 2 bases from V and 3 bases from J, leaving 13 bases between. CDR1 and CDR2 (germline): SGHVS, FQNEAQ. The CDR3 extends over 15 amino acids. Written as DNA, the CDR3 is TGTGCCAGCAGCTTACAGTGGGCAGGGGAAGAGACCCAGTACTTC. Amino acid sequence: CASSLQWAGEETQYF.